Shown below are 17 T cell receptor beta chains from a single sample sequenced in a study of blood T cell repertoires in COVID-19. Profiled with immunoSEQ multiplex PCR; TCRdb holds only in-frame clones, not every one. In the table there are roughly 190,000 clones, 88% of which are singletons. Source material: peripheral blood. These receptors all stem from a human donor in a cohort sampled during active COVID-19.

CDR3 coding DNA: TGTGCCAGCAGTCACGACCAGGGCCTCGGGGGCTACACCTTC. Translated: CASSHDQGLGGYTF. V is TRBV2 and J is TRBJ1-2; TRBD1 is a possible D gene (5 bases). Germline CDR1 and CDR2: SNHLY and FYNNEI. Trimming removed 5 bases at V and 8 bases at J, with 18 bases between. CDR3 size: 14 residues. Full variable domain (missing parts from reference TRBV2 and TRBJ1-2): EPEVTQTPSHQVTQMGQEVILRCVPISNHLYFYWYRQILGQKVEFLVSFYNNEISEKSEIFDDQFSVERPDGSNFTLKIRSTKLEDSAMYFCASSHDQGLGGYTFGSGTRLTVV.

This chain links TRBV24-1 with TRBJ2-6, with 9 positions matching TRBD2. The CDR3 has 17 amino acids. In germline, CDR1 is KGHDR, CDR2 SFDVKD. V lost 5 bases to trimming and J lost 6 bases; unmatched junction nucleotides: 10. The CDR3 DNA reads TGTGCCACCAGTGCCCACCCTAGCGGGGAGCAGGCCAACGTCCTGACTTTC. Protein product: CATSAHPSGEQANVLTF.

This clone was seen a handful of times. V and J are TRBV6-2 or TRBV6-3 and TRBJ2-2, with 7 bases aligning to TRBD2. This CDR3 is built from 15 residues. Trimming cost V 4 bases and J 7 bases; bases outside gene matches: 9. Germline V gene data show CDR1 as MNHEY and CDR2 as SVGEGT. The CDR3 DNA sequence: TGTGCCAGCAGTTTTGCGGGAGTTGAGATCGGGGAGCTGTTTTTT. Protein sequence: CASSFAGVEIGELFF.

V gene TRBV5-4 combines with J gene TRBJ2-3, with a possible D match to TRBD2 (5 bases). CDR3 size: 14 residues. The V gene lost 3 bases and the J gene lost 2 bases, with 10 bases spanning the gap. Germline V CDR1 and CDR2: SGHNT, YYREEE (reference sequence). The CDR3: CASSSALDTDTQYF. Written as DNA, the CDR3 is TGTGCCAGCAGCTCCGCACTAGACACAGATACGCAGTATTTT. Full variable domain (missing parts from reference TRBV5-4 and TRBJ2-3): ETGVTQSPTHLIKTRGQQVTLRCSSQSGHNTVSWYQQALGQGPQFIFQYYREEENGRGNFPPRFSGLQFPNYSSELNVNALELDDSALYLCASSSALDTDTQYFGPGTRLTVL.

The gene calls are TRBV27 and TRBJ2-1; 8 bases are shared with TRBD2. CDR1 MNHEY and CDR2 SMNVEV come from the germline V gene (reference sequence). This CDR3 has 16 amino acids. V shed 5 bases and J 8 bases; nucleotides not matched to a gene: 14. As DNA, the CDR3 is TGTGCCAGCAGTCCCATCCGAGCGGGAGTGAACGATGAGCAGTTCTTC. It translates to CASSPIRAGVNDEQFF.

The chain couples TRBV6-5 to TRBJ2-3, with D perhaps TRBD1 (6 bases). V shed 6 bases and J shed 4 bases, with 11 bases lying between them. The length of the CDR3 is 13 residues. From germline, CDR1 is MNHEY and CDR2 SVGAGI. CDR3 sequence (DNA): TGTGCCAGCAGGGGGACAACCTCAGATACGCAGTATTTT. Its protein product is CASRGTTSDTQYF.

As concerns this clone: At the DNA level, this CDR3 is encoded by other sequences in the same sample as well. The chain is built from TRBV9 and TRBJ2-1; tentative D call: TRBD2 (6 bases). Trimming shortened V by 0 bases and J by 1 base, and 8 bases separated the two germline ends. This CDR3 spans 15 amino acids. The germline V gene encodes CDR1 SGDLS and CDR2 YYNGEE. The CDR3 nucleotides are TGTGCCAGCAGCGTAGGTCGGGGGTCCTACAATGAGCAGTTCTTC. Residues: CASSVGRGSYNEQFF.

The chain joins TRBV5-1 to TRBJ1-1; weak D call: TRBD1 (5 bases). Trimming shortened V by 4 bases and J by 1 base, and 11 bases separated the two germline ends. There are 14 residues in the CDR3. Germline CDR1 SGHRS, CDR2 YFSETQ. The CDR3: CASSRWGENTEAFF. As DNA, the CDR3 is TGCGCCAGCAGCCGGTGGGGGGAGAACACTGAAGCTTTCTTT.

This chain joins TRBV4-2 and TRBJ1-1, with a weak D call TRBD1 (5 bases). CDR1 is LGHNA and CDR2 is YNFKEQ in the germline V gene. V lost 2 bases and J lost 4, with 11 bases in between. The CDR3 extends over 14 amino acids. The CDR3 region has the DNA TGTGCCAGCAGCCAAAGGACACCACCCACTGAAGCTTTCTTT. Its translation is CASSQRTPPTEAFF.

The gene calls are TRBV19 and TRBJ1-5; maybe TRBD1 (5 bases). Trimming stripped 3 bases from V and 0 bases from J, with 12 bases between. The CDR3 totals 16 residues. Germline V lookup: CDR1 LNHDA, CDR2 SQIVND (reference sequence). In DNA form, the CDR3 reads TGTGCCAGTAGTATCAGAGGACACCGTAGCAATCAGCCCCAGCATTTT. Translating gives CASSIRGHRSNQPQHF.

The rearrangement uses TRBV6-5 and TRBJ1-5; tentatively, D is TRBD1 (5 bases). The germline gives CDR1 MNHEY, CDR2 SVGAGI. Trimming removed 4 bases at V and 0 bases at J, with 10 bases between. This CDR3 has 15 amino acids. CDR3 loop: CASSSGIRSNQPQHF. CDR3 DNA: TGTGCCAGCAGTTCAGGGATCCGTAGCAATCAGCCCCAGCATTTT.

J is TRBJ2-1 and V is TRBV13, with D perhaps TRBD1 (5 bases). Trimming left V 5 bases short and J 5 bases short, with 7 bases between. This CDR3 contains 12 residues. In germline, CDR1 is PRHDT, CDR2 FYEKMQ (reference sequence). The CDR3 DNA follows: TGTGCCAGCAGCATGGACAACAATGAGCAGTTCTTC. This codes for CASSMDNNEQFF.

J is TRBJ1-1 and V is TRBV29-1, with D perhaps TRBD1 (5 bases). From germline, CDR1 is SQVTM and CDR2 ANQGSEA. The CDR3 is 14 amino acids. V was clipped by 5 bases and J by 7 bases, with 20 bases between them. Written as DNA, the CDR3 is TGCAGCGTTTTGCAGGGCCAAGGGCGTGGTGAAGCTTTCTTT. Protein product: CSVLQGQGRGEAFF.

This rearrangement joins TRBV3-1 (or the pseudogene TRBV3-2) to TRBJ2-5; D gene uncertain. Trimming removed 3 bases from V and 5 bases from J, with 7 bases in between. CDR3 length equals 12 residues. Germline CDR1 and CDR2: LGHDT and YNNKEL (reference sequence). Here the CDR3 DNA reads TGTGCCAGCAGCCATTCCCGTGAGACCCAGTACTTC. Protein: CASSHSRETQYF.

This clone has only a few counts. The genes are TRBV4-1 and TRBJ2-1, with D perhaps TRBD2 (7 bases). Per the germline V gene, CDR1 is MGHRA and CDR2 is YSYEKL. The CDR3 has 16 residues. V gave up 1 base and J gave up 7 bases, with 17 bases separating them. The chain's CDR3 is CASSQGRAGGRNEQFF. In DNA, the CDR3 is TGCGCCAGCAGCCAAGGTCGGGCCGGGGGGCGGAATGAGCAGTTCTTC.

J is TRBJ2-7 and V is TRBV2; perhaps TRBD2 as D (6 bases). Between the trimmed V and J ends, which lost 7 bases and 1 base, there was a span of 11 bases. Germline lookup yields CDR1 SNHLY and CDR2 FYNNEI. The CDR3 spans 13 residues. CDR3 amino acids: CASMGGSSYEQYF. For the CDR3, the DNA is TGTGCCAGCATGGGGGGTTCATCCTACGAGCAGTACTTC.

The V gene is TRBV6-5, the J gene TRBJ1-2; D remains ambiguous. The CDR3 is 13 amino acids. V was shortened by 0 bases and J by 5 bases, with 7 bases between the two germline ends. From germline, CDR1 is MNHEY and CDR2 SVGAGI. For the CDR3, the DNA is TGTGCCAGCAGTTACTCGACTGCGTATGGCTACACCTTC. Encoded protein: CASSYSTAYGYTF.